The clone carrying this T cell receptor (beta chain) has more than one count but fewer than ten. Germline assignment: CDR1 SGHTA and CDR2 FQGNSA. With V trimmed by 5 bases and J by 15 bases, 11 bases remained unmatched. The CDR3 loop spans 14 amino acids. The sample comes from a study of blood T cells in healthy people across ages. A second roughly 6 to 11 cycle PCR used barcoded and J-beta primers. TCRdb redid the calling of the 5' RACE reads with MiXCR, one entry per CDR3 protein. This table has approximately 780,000 distinct CDR3 sequences, roughly 25% appearing once. These data were likewise used in another study, on T cells of mothers and their children.

The sequencing sample was made of blood. The V gene is TRBV7-2, the J gene TRBJ1-6, with TRBD1 identical over 9 bases. The sequence was obtained from a boy younger than 18 in good health. The chain's CDR3 is CASSLGQGRQVLHF. CDR3 nucleotide sequence: TGTGCCAGCAGCCTGGGACAGGGTCGTCAAGTCCTCCACTTT. The complete variable domain, with remaining parts taken from reference TRBV7-2 and TRBJ1-6, reads GAGVSQSPSNKVTEKGKDVELRCDPISGHTALYWYRQSLGQGLEFLIYFQGNSAPDKSGLPSDRFSAERTGGSVSTLTIQRTQQEDSAVYLCASSLGQGRQVLHFGNGTRLTVT.